The 12 T cell receptor beta chains in this list originate from one sample, sequenced in a study of OX40 agonist ivuxolimab in advanced cancers. Some clones are missing from TCRdb's copy, which holds only in-frame ones; the method was immunoSEQ multiplex PCR. The table lists some 50,000 clones, nearly 90% of them singletons, with 1.5% in the top ten. The sample here was CD4+ or CD8+ T cells sorted from blood, taken in a trial of the OX40 agonist ivuxolimab. The receptor source for this set is an adult with an advanced solid tumor such as melanoma, head and neck, liver or kidney cancer.

J is TRBJ2-6 and V is TRBV5-1; weak D call: TRBD2 (6 bases). Per the germline V gene, CDR1 is SGHRS and CDR2 is YFSETQ. V was trimmed by 2 bases and J by 4 bases, leaving 10 bases between them. This CDR3 spans 15 amino acids. CDR3 DNA sequence: TGCGCCAGCAGCTTTGGAGGGTTCGGGGCCAACGTCCTGACTTTC. Amino acid sequence: CASSFGGFGANVLTF.

This chain connects TRBV7-9 to TRBJ1-1, with D unclear. Trimming pared 1 base from V and 1 base from J, leaving 7 bases between. Germline lookup yields CDR1 SEHNR and CDR2 FQNEAQ (reference sequence). CDR3 size: 14 residues. The CDR3 sequence: CASSLEMENTEAFF. CDR3 in DNA: TGTGCCAGCAGCTTAGAAATGGAGAACACTGAAGCTTTCTTT.

The V and J genes are TRBV12-5 and TRBJ2-1; 7 bases map to TRBD2. The CDR3 is made up of 17 amino acids. V was pared by 1 base and J by 7 bases, with 13 bases of the junction left unmatched. CDR1 LGHNT and CDR2 FRNRAP come from the germline V gene. CDR3 region: CASGLAPSGTPRNEQFF. CDR3 DNA sequence: TGTGCTAGTGGTTTGGCCCCCAGCGGGACCCCGCGGAATGAGCAGTTCTTC.

This chain links TRBV11-2 with TRBJ2-5, with D uncertain. CDR3 length equals 14 residues. Trimming took off 6 bases at V and 2 bases at J, with 13 bases between the two ends. Germline V gene sequence: CDR1 SGHAT, CDR2 FQNNGV. The CDR3 loop is CASSQRRLQETQYF. The CDR3 bases are TGTGCCAGCAGTCAAAGGAGATTACAAGAGACCCAGTACTTC.

The chain recombines TRBV11-3 with TRBJ2-1; 10 bases match TRBD2. CDR1 is SGHNT, CDR2 YENEEA, per germline. The length of the CDR3 is 14 residues. Trimming removed 1 base from V and 7 bases from J; junction bases left unmatched: 1. The CDR3 spells CASSLVAGGNEQFF. DNA of the CDR3: TGTGCCAGCAGCTTAGTAGCGGGAGGAAATGAGCAGTTCTTC.

This chain connects TRBV2 to TRBJ2-1; TRBD1 might be the D (6 bases). The CDR3 totals 15 residues. V was cut by 4 bases and J by 0 bases, with 10 bases left in between. Germline CDR1 SNHLY, CDR2 FYNNEI. The CDR3 sequence is CASSGGRSSYNEQFF. CDR3 DNA: TGTGCCAGCAGTGGGGGGCGAAGCTCCTACAATGAGCAGTTCTTC.

This chain links TRBV19 with TRBJ2-1; 7 positions match TRBD1. Germline V gives CDR1 LNHDA, CDR2 SQIVND (reference sequence). The CDR3 contains 15 residues. V trimming: 6 bases; J trimming: 0 bases; junction bases outside the gene matches: 5. The CDR3 bases are TGTGCCAGTAGAGGGTGGACAGGCTCCTACAATGAGCAGTTCTTC. It is translated as CASRGWTGSYNEQFF.

The chain is built from TRBV18 and TRBJ1-4; TRBD1 matches 9 bases. V shed 6 bases and J 7 bases; nucleotides not matched to a gene: 6. This CDR3 region has 14 residues. Germline values: CDR1 KGHSH, CDR2 LQKENI. Here the CDR3 DNA reads TGTGCCAGCTCCCCCGGGACAGGGCCTGAAAAACTGTTTTTT. Translated, it gives CASSPGTGPEKLFF.

This sequence joins TRBV6-4 and TRBJ1-1; 7 bases fit TRBD1. The CDR3 spans 15 residues. Germline values: CDR1 MRHNA, CDR2 SNTAGT. V dropped 3 bases and J dropped 1; count of bases not matched to a gene: 5. CDR3 bases: TGTGCCAGCAGTGAGCAGGGGGTCGGGAACACTGAAGCTTTCTTT. Protein sequence: CASSEQGVGNTEAFF.

The V gene is TRBV5-1, the J gene TRBJ2-7; the D is unclear. The CDR3 is made up of 14 amino acids. From germline, CDR1 is SGHRS and CDR2 YFSETQ. Trimming pared 0 bases from V and 7 bases from J, leaving 14 bases between. CDR3 loop: CASSLADTGGEQYF. In nucleotides, the CDR3 is TGCGCCAGCAGCTTGGCCGACACGGGTGGGGAGCAGTACTTC.

This sequence joins TRBV28 and TRBJ2-1; no firm D call. CDR3 length: 13 amino acids. Germline V gene sequence: CDR1 MDHEN, CDR2 SYDVKM. Trimming cost V 4 bases and J 5 bases, with 9 bases left between them. In DNA form, the CDR3 reads TGTGCCAGCAGTTCGGCCCAAAACAATGAGCAGTTCTTC. It is translated as CASSSAQNNEQFF.

The V call is TRBV6-1, the J call TRBJ2-6; D is uncertain. The CDR3 loop spans 15 amino acids. The V end lost 4 bases, the J end lost 0 bases, and 7 bases lay between the germline ends. CDR1 MNHNS and CDR2 SASEGT come from the germline V gene. This chain's CDR3 is CASSGGNSGANVLTF. Here the CDR3 DNA reads TGTGCCAGCAGTGGCGGAAACTCTGGGGCCAACGTCCTGACTTTC.